A single sample is the source of the 4 T cell receptor beta chains below, sequenced in a study of radiotherapy plus CTLA-4 blockade in lung cancer. Clones were sequenced by immunoSEQ multiplex PCR, and TCRdb holds only the in-frame ones, with some missing. The sample lists roughly 30,000 clones; approximately 78% were seen once. The sequenced sample was peripheral blood, obtained from a patient treated with radiotherapy plus ipilimumab. These TCRs come from a human donor with non-small cell lung cancer who had stable disease on radiotherapy plus ipilimumab.

This chain uses TRBV2 with TRBJ2-3; 7 bases match TRBD1. The CDR3 is made up of 14 amino acids. Germline V gene data show CDR1 as SNHLY and CDR2 as FYNNEI. Unmatched junction bases numbered 5, after V lost 8 bases and J lost 0 bases. DNA of the CDR3: TGTGCCAGCCGACAGGGAACAAGCACAGATACGCAGTATTTT. Translated: CASRQGTSTDTQYF.

The chain uses TRBV25-1 and TRBJ1-2; 9 bases fit TRBD1. The germline gives CDR1 MGHDK, CDR2 SYGVNS. J was trimmed by 5 bases and V by 2 bases; bases with no gene match: 3. The CDR3 contains 14 residues. DNA for the CDR3: TGTGCCAGCAGTGAACCCGGGACAGGGTATGGCTACACCTTC. Translation: CASSEPGTGYGYTF.

The rearrangement links TRBV4-2 to TRBJ1-2, with TRBD1 matching over 10 bases. The CDR3 is 17 residues long. Trimming cost V 0 bases and J 4 bases; bases outside gene matches: 8. CDR1 and CDR2 (germline): LGHNA, YNFKEQ. CDR3 in DNA: TGTGCCAGCAGCCAAGATCCATCTGGACAGGGGGTCTATGGCTACACCTTC. Its translation is CASSQDPSGQGVYGYTF.

The chain joins TRBV30 to TRBJ1-3, with 7 positions matching TRBD1. This CDR3 contains 15 residues. The germline CDR1 and CDR2 sequences are GTSNPN and SVGIG (reference sequence). The junction had 4 bases not matched to a gene; V was cut back by 2 bases and J by 0 bases. As DNA, the CDR3 is TGTGCCTGGAGTAGGGACAGTGGCTCTGGAAACACCATATATTTT. Residues: CAWSRDSGSGNTIYF.